This entry features one T cell receptor beta chain sequence. The sample belongs to a study of PD-1 and CTLA-4 blockade in melanoma. Germline V gives CDR1 SGHRS, CDR2 YFSETQ. V gave up 1 base and J gave up 1 base, with 6 bases separating them. The CDR3 length is 13 residues. Assay used: immunoSEQ multiplex PCR; TCRdb lists only in-frame clones, some missing. This repertoire shows around 29,000 clones, roughly 89% found once; its top ten account for about 8.1%. The chain links TRBV5-1 to TRBJ2-7, with D uncertain. The receptor was isolated from a human donor with melanoma. The sequenced sample was CD8+ T cells from peripheral blood, obtained before anti-PD-1 treatment. The CDR3, as DNA: TGCGCCAGCAGCTTGATGACATCCTACGAGCAGTACTTC. Translation: CASSLMTSYEQYF.